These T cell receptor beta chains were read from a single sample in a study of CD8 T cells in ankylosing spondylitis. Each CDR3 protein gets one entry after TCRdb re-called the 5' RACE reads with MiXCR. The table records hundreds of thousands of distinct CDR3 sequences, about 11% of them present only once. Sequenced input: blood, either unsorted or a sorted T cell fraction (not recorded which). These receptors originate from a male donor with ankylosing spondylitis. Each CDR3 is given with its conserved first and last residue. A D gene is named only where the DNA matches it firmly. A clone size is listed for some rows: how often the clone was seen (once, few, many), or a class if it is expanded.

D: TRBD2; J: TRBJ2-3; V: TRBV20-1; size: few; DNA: TGCAGTGCTAGGGCGGGAGGGGCAGATACGCAGTATTTT; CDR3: CSARAGGADTQYF
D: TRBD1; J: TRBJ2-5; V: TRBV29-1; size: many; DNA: TGCAGCGTTGATGACAGGGCGCGAGAGACCCAGTACTTC; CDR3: CSVDDRARETQYF
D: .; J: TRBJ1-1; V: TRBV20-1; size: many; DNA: TGCAGTGCTAGAGATCCACAGCTTGAAGCTTTCTTT; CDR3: CSARDPQLEAFF
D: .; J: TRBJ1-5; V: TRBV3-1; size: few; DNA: TGTGCCAGCAGCCGGACGGCTACCAATCAGCCCCAGCATTTT; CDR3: CASSRTATNQPQHF
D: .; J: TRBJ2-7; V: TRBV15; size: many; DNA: TGTGCCACCAGCAGAGGTTACGAGCAGTACTTC; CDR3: CATSRGYEQYF
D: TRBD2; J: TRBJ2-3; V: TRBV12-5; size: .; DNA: TGTGCTAGTGGTTCTCTCGGGAGGGCCAAAAATACGCAGTATTTT; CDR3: CASGSLGRAKNTQYF
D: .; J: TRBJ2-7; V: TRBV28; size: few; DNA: TGTGCCAGCAGTAACATCGGAGGGGGATACTACGAGCAGTACTTC; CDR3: CASSNIGGGYYEQYF
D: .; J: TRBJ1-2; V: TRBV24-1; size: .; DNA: TGTGCCACCAGTGCCGGACCAACGAATGGCTACACCTTC; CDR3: CATSAGPTNGYTF
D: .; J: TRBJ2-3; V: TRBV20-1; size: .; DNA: TGCAGTGCTGCTAAGCAGGGAAATCTGGATACGCAGTATTTT; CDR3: CSAAKQGNLDTQYF
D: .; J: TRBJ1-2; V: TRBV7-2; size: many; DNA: TGTGCCAGCAGCTTAGAACGGGTCTATGGCTACACCTTC; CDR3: CASSLERVYGYTF
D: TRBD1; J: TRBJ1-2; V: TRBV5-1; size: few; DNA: TGCGCCAGCAGCGGGTCCGGGACAGGCCGTAGCTACACCTTC; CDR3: CASSGSGTGRSYTF
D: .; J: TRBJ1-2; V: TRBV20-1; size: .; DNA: TGCAGTGCTAGCAACGGGGCTGGGGGCTACACCTTC; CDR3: CSASNGAGGYTF
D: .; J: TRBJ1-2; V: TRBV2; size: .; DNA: TGTGCCAGCACTCCCGGACTCATAGCTAACTATGGCTACACCTTC; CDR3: CASTPGLIANYGYTF
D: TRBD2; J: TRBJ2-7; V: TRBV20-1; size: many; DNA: TGCAGTGCTAGGACTAGCGGGGGGGAGCAGTACTTC; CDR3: CSARTSGGEQYF
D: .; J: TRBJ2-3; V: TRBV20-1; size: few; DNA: TGCAGTGCTAGAAATTGGGGAACAGATACGCAGTATTTT; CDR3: CSARNWGTDTQYF
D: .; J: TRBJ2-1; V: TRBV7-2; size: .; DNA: TGTGCCAGCAGCTTTAGTCGTGGCAATGAGCAGTTCTTC; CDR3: CASSFSRGNEQFF
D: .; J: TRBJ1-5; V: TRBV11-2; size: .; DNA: TGTGCCAGCAGCTTAGTTAGCTCCAGCGATCAGCCCCAGCATTTT; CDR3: CASSLVSSSDQPQHF
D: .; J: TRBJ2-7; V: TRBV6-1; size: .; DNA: TGTGCCAGCAGTGTAAACCACCTCTCCTACGAGCAGTACTTC; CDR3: CASSVNHLSYEQYF
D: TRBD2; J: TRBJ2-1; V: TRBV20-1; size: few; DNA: TGCAGTGCTAGAGCTGCGGGAGGGCCAAATGAGCAGTTCTTC; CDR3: CSARAAGGPNEQFF
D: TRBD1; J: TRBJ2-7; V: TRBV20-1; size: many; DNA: TGCAGTGCTCGCGACAGGGGCCGGGGCTCCTACGAGCAGTACTTC; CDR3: CSARDRGRGSYEQYF
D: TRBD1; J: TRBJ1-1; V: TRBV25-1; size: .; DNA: TGTGCCAGCAGTAACCCGGGACAGGGGTCAACTGAAGCTTTCTTT; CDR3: CASSNPGQGSTEAFF
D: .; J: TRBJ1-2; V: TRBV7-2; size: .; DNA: TGTGCCAGCAGCTTATTCCAAGCTAACTATGGCTACACCTTC; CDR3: CASSLFQANYGYTF
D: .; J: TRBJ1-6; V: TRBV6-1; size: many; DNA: TGTGCCAGCCTCGGAGAACCTTACTCAGGGTCACCCCTCCACTTT; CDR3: CASLGEPYSGSPLHF
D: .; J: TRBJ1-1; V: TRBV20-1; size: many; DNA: TGCAGTGCCCTTCCGGATTATGCTAACACTGAAGCTTTCTTT; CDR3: CSALPDYANTEAFF
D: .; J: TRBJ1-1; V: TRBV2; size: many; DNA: TGTGCCAGCAGACAGGGAAACACTGAAGCTTTCTTT; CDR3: CASRQGNTEAFF
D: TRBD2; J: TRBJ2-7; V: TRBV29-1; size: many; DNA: TGCAGCGTATCGGGACTAAATTACGAGCAGTACTTC; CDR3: CSVSGLNYEQYF
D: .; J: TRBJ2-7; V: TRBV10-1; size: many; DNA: TGCGCCAGCAGAAAAAGACCGGGCTACGAGCAGTACTTC; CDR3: CASRKRPGYEQYF
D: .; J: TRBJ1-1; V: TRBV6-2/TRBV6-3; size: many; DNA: TGTGCCAGCATTACCGCCGGGGCATACACTGAAGCTTTCTTT; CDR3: CASITAGAYTEAFF
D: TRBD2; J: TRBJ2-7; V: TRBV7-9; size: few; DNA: TGTGCCAGCAGCTTATCGTTCGGGACTAGCGGACCCTACGAGCAGTACTTC; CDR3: CASSLSFGTSGPYEQYF
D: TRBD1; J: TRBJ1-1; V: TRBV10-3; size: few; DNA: TGTGCCATCAGGGGGACAGGCCTGAACACTGAAGCTTTCTTT; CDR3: CAIRGTGLNTEAFF
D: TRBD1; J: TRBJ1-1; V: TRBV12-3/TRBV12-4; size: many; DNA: TGTGCCAGCACCTGGGACAGTGAAGCTTTCTTT; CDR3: CASTWDSEAFF
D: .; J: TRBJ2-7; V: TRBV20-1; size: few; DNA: TGCAGTGCTAGTTTCGGCTTCTCCTACGAGCAGTACTTC; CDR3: CSASFGFSYEQYF
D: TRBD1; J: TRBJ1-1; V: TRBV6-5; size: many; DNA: TGTGCCAGCAGTTACCGATACAGGGGAGGCGGCACTGAAGCTTTCTTT; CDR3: CASSYRYRGGGTEAFF
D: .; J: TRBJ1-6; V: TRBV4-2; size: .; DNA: TGTGCCAGCAGCCAAGAGGCGGGTGCGGATAATTCACCCCTCCACTTT; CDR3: CASSQEAGADNSPLHF
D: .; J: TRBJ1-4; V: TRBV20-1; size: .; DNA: TGCAGTGCTAGAGGAGGCCCAGCTGGTGAAAAACTGTTTTTT; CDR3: CSARGGPAGEKLFF
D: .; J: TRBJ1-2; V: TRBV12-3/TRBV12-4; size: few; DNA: TGTGCCAGCAGTACCCAACCCGGGACGTATGGCTACACCTTC; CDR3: CASSTQPGTYGYTF
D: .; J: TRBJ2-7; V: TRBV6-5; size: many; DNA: TGTGCCAGCAGTTTTTCATCGGGGACCTACGAGCAGTACTTC; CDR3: CASSFSSGTYEQYF
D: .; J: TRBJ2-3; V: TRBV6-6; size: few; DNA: TGTGCCAGCAGCCCGATTACCGCAGATACGCAGTATTTT; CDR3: CASSPITADTQYF
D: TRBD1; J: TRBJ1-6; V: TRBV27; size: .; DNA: TGTGCCAGCAGTATCGACAGGGTCCGGTCACCCCTCCACTTT; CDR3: CASSIDRVRSPLHF
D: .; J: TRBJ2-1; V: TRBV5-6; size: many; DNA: TGTGCCAGCAGCTTAGTTCAAAATGAGCAGTTCTTC; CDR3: CASSLVQNEQFF
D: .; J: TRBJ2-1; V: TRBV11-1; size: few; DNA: TGTGCCAGCAGCTTAGAAGGTCACCCAAGGTTCAATGAGCAGTTCTTC; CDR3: CASSLEGHPRFNEQFF
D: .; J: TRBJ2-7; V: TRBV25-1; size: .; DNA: TGTGCCAGCAGCCGACCGGGGAGCCGACACGAGCAGTACTTC; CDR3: CASSRPGSRHEQYF
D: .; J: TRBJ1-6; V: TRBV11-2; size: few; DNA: TGTGCCAGCAGCTCCCAGACTGATAATTCACCCCTCCACTTT; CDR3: CASSSQTDNSPLHF
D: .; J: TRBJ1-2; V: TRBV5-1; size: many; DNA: TGCGCCAGCAGCCCGTCGACAGCCTCGGGATATGGCTACACCTTC; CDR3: CASSPSTASGYGYTF
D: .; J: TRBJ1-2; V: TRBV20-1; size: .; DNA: TGCAGTGCTAGAGTAAGGCCCCTTGGTTTCAACTATGGCTACACCTTC; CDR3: CSARVRPLGFNYGYTF
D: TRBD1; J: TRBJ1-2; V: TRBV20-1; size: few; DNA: TGCAACCAGCGATCGGACAGGGCCAGTGGCTACACCTTC; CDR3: CNQRSDRASGYTF
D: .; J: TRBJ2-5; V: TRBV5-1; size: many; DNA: TGTGCCAGCAGTTCGACAGGCCAAGAGACCCAGTACTTC; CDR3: CASSSTGQETQYF
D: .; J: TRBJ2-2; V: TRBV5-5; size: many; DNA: TGTGCCAGCAGTTCCGGGCAGATGAACACCGGGGAGCTGTTTTTT; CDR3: CASSSGQMNTGELFF
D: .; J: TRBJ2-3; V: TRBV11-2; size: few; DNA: TGTGCCAGCAGCTTAGATGGGCGACTGATCACAGATACGCAGTATTTT; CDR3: CASSLDGRLITDTQYF
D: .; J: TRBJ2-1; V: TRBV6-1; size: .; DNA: TGTGCCAGCAGTGAAAGGGTAGCGCGATACAATGAGCAGTTCTTC; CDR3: CASSERVARYNEQFF